A selection of T cell receptor beta chains follows, all from one sample in a study of regulatory T cells in long-lasting Graves disease. TCRdb re-called the multiplex PCR reads through MiXCR, storing one row per CDR3 protein. Of 400,000 to 500,000 distinct CDR3 sequences listed, roughly 21% were seen once; the top ten hold about 7%. Sequenced material: peripheral blood mononuclear cells (PBMCs), taken when the disease was refractory, from a patient treated with antithyroid drugs. These receptors all come from a female donor with Graves disease. Each CDR3 is given with its conserved first and last residue. The order of the fields is J gene, D gene, clone size, V gene, CDR3 DNA, CDR3 protein. A D gene is named only where the DNA matches it firmly. The listing skips clone size in some rows; elsewhere it reads once, few, many or a size class.

>TRBJ1-1|TRBD1|few|TRBV9
TGTGCCAGCAGCAAGACAGGGGACAAGACACCGAACACTGAAGCTTTCTTT
CASSKTGDKTPNTEAFF
>TRBJ1-1|.|few|TRBV3-1
TGTGCCAGCAGCCAAGTTGCAGGGGATGAAGCTTTCTTT
CASSQVAGDEAFF
>TRBJ2-1|TRBD1|.|TRBV3-1
TGTGCCAGCAGCCAAATGGGACAGGGAGGGTTCTTC
CASSQMGQGGFF
>TRBJ1-4|.|few|TRBV6-1
TGTGCCAGCAGACGACATTCTAGTGAAAAACTGTTTTTT
CASRRHSSEKLFF
>TRBJ1-4|.|many|TRBV5-1
TGTGCCAGCAGTTACGGTCAGGGAGAAAAACTGTTTTTT
CASSYGQGEKLFF
>TRBJ2-7|.|many|TRBV7-2
TGTGCCAGCAGCGCCCTCGGGAGCTCCTACGAGCAGTACTTC
CASSALGSSYEQYF
>TRBJ1-1|.|many|TRBV30
TGTGCCTGGAGTAACTCCGGACGGTACTCCTTT
CAWSNSGRYSF
>TRBJ1-5|TRBD1|many|TRBV12-3/TRBV12-4
TGTGCCAGCAGTCACACAGGGGACAATCAGCCCCAGCATTTT
CASSHTGDNQPQHF
>TRBJ1-6|.|many|TRBV6-5
TGTGCCAGCAGTTACGTAAGGGGGAGAAATTCACCCCTCCACTTT
CASSYVRGRNSPLHF
>TRBJ2-1|TRBD2|.|TRBV7-9
TGTGCCAGCAGCTTATTTAGCGGGGGGGCGTCGGACTATGAGCAGTTCTTC
CASSLFSGGASDYEQFF
>TRBJ1-2|.|.|TRBV12-3/TRBV12-4
TGTGCCAGCACACGGGGGTACTATGGCTACACCTTC
CASTRGYYGYTF
>TRBJ1-1|TRBD1|many|TRBV6-1
TGTGCCAGCAGTGAAAGGGGGCGGAACACTGAGGCTTTCTTT
CASSERGRNTEAFF
>TRBJ2-5|TRBD1|.|TRBV25-1
TGTGCCAGCAGTGACGCAGGGGGTGGGGAGACCCAGTACTTC
CASSDAGGGETQYF
>TRBJ2-5|.|many|TRBV7-8
TGTGCCAGCAGACAATACAGGGTTGGTGCGGAGACCCAGTACTTC
CASRQYRVGAETQYF
>TRBJ2-5|.|many|TRBV6-1
TGTGCCAGCAGCGATAGGGGGGGCCAAGAGACCCAGTACTTC
CASSDRGGQETQYF
>TRBJ1-4|TRBD1|many|TRBV28
TGTGCCAGACTACAGGGGCTGTTTTTT
CARLQGLFF
>TRBJ1-2|.|.|TRBV19
TGTGCCAGTAGTATGGGGACACCTAACTATGGCTACACCTTC
CASSMGTPNYGYTF
>TRBJ1-5|TRBD1|.|TRBV7-6
TGTGCCAGCAGCATGACAGGGGATGGTCGGCCCCAGCATTTT
CASSMTGDGRPQHF
>TRBJ2-7|TRBD2|many|TRBV28
TGTGCCAGCAGTTCTCCCGGGACTAGCGGCTACGAGCAGTACTTC
CASSSPGTSGYEQYF
>TRBJ2-1|TRBD2|.|TRBV11-2
TGTGCCAGCTCTGTCCACAGCGGGAGCTATGAGCAGTTCTTC
CASSVHSGSYEQFF
>TRBJ2-7|.|.|TRBV6-1
TGTGCCAGCAGCCTGGACGGCGAGGAGCAGTACTTC
CASSLDGEEQYF
>TRBJ2-7|.|many|TRBV28
TGTGCCAGCAACACACCGGGACGGGAACAGTACTTC
CASNTPGREQYF
>TRBJ1-2|TRBD1|many|TRBV29-1
TGCAGCGTCGCCCCCCGACAGGGGGCTTATGGCTACACCTTC
CSVAPRQGAYGYTF
>TRBJ1-2|.|many|TRBV6-1
TGTGCCAGCAGTCATTTCATTACCGGGACACGGGATGGCTACACCTTC
CASSHFITGTRDGYTF
>TRBJ2-3|.|.|TRBV20-1
TGCAGTGCTGAACCACCTAGCACAGATACGCAGTATTTT
CSAEPPSTDTQYF
>TRBJ2-5|.|.|TRBV30
TGTGCCTGGGAACAGGGAAGAGTCGAGACCCAGTACTTC
CAWEQGRVETQYF
>TRBJ2-1|.|.|TRBV12-3/TRBV12-4
TGTGCCAGCAGTTTAGGGACCAACTACAATGAGCAGTTCTTC
CASSLGTNYNEQFF
>TRBJ1-2|.|many|TRBV5-4
TGTGCCAGCAGCGCGGAAGGCGGGGGCTATGGCTACACCTTC
CASSAEGGGYGYTF
>TRBJ1-2|.|few|TRBV15
TGTGCCACCAGCAGAGATGTGGGGGGCGGCTACACCTTC
CATSRDVGGGYTF
>TRBJ2-7|TRBD1|.|TRBV19
TGTGCCAGTAGTCCCTGGGGGACAGCCTACGAGCAGTACTTC
CASSPWGTAYEQYF
>TRBJ2-7|TRBD2|few|TRBV5-1
TGCGCCAGCAGCTTTTTTCTAGCGGGGGGTTACGAGCAGTACTTC
CASSFFLAGGYEQYF
>TRBJ1-5|TRBD1|few|TRBV18
TGTGCCAGCTCATCAACAGGGGAGCATCAGCCCCAGCATTTT
CASSSTGEHQPQHF
>TRBJ2-7|.|many|TRBV10-3
TGTGCCATCAGTGAGTACGAAGAAAGCGAGCAGTACTTC
CAISEYEESEQYF
>TRBJ2-5|TRBD2|.|TRBV19
TGTGCCAGTAGTATGGGGGGCCTAGCGGGAGAAGAGACCCAGTACTTC
CASSMGGLAGEETQYF
>TRBJ1-5|.|many|TRBV6-5
TGTGCCAGCAGTTCCGAGGCAGTGGGACAGCCCCAGCATTTT
CASSSEAVGQPQHF
>TRBJ2-2|.|many|TRBV28
TGTGCCAGCAGGGTGACGGGACCCCCGAACACCGGGGAGCTGTTTTTT
CASRVTGPPNTGELFF
>TRBJ1-5|.|many|TRBV6-1
TGTGCCACAAGGCCGGCCACAGTCAGGGGCCTGTCTCCCCAGCATTTT
CATRPATVRGLSPQHF
>TRBJ2-5|TRBD1|many|TRBV20-1
TGCAGTGCCCGTGGGACAGGGGGCCCCCAGTACTTC
CSARGTGGPQYF
>TRBJ1-1|.|.|TRBV29-1
TGCAGCGTTGAGACGGACAGGAACACTGAAGCTTTCTTT
CSVETDRNTEAFF
>TRBJ1-5|.|few|TRBV28
TGTGCCAGCCATACGGGGGGGATTTATTTCAATCAGCCCCAGCATTTT
CASHTGGIYFNQPQHF
>TRBJ1-3|.|few|TRBV25-1
TGTGCCAGCAGTGAGAACAGGGCCAGCGACACCATATATTTT
CASSENRASDTIYF
>TRBJ2-5|TRBD2|.|TRBV7-6
TGTGCCAGCAGCATCCTGACGGGAGGTTATCGGTTAGAGACCCAGTACTTC
CASSILTGGYRLETQYF
>TRBJ2-7|.|many|TRBV28
TGTGCCAGCAGTTCTCCTCCGACGCAGGAGCAGTACTTC
CASSSPPTQEQYF
>TRBJ1-5|TRBD1|once|TRBV7-2
TGTGCCAGCAGCCCTGGAACAGGGGGATTTCGGCAGCCCCAGCATTTT
CASSPGTGGFRQPQHF
>TRBJ2-7|.|many|TRBV6-5
TGTGCCAGCAGTTACGGAGCGGGCTTAGCGGTGAGCTCCTACGAGCAGTACTTC
CASSYGAGLAVSSYEQYF
>TRBJ2-5|.|.|TRBV27
TGTGCCAGCAGTTGGACAGCAGAAGGGACCCAGTACTTC
CASSWTAEGTQYF
>TRBJ2-7|TRBD1|many|TRBV28
TGTGCCAGCCGACAGGGCCCTACGTACGGGTACGAGCAGTACTTC
CASRQGPTYGYEQYF
>TRBJ2-2|TRBD1|few|TRBV10-1
TGCGCCAGCAGTGAGTCGGAAGGGACAGGGGTCACCGGGGAGCTGTTTTTT
CASSESEGTGVTGELFF
>TRBJ1-2|.|.|TRBV30
TGTGCCTGGAGTCAGACAGGTTTCTATGGCTACACCTTC
CAWSQTGFYGYTF
>TRBJ2-7|.|.|TRBV11-2
TGTGCCAGCAGCTTTTCGGAAGGGACCCCCTACGAGCAGTACTTC
CASSFSEGTPYEQYF
>TRBJ2-3|TRBD1|.|TRBV6-1
TGTGCCAGCAGTGAAGGGCTATACTTATTAACAGGGGCCATGAAGTTGTCGCAGTATTTT
CASSEGLYLLTGAMKLSQYF
>TRBJ1-1|TRBD1|.|TRBV19
TGTGCCAGTAGGGACAGGGCTCTTTATGGCACTGAAGCTTTCTTT
CASRDRALYGTEAFF
>TRBJ2-2|.|.|TRBV7-8
TGTGCCAGCAGCTTAGCGATCGGGGACACCGGGGAGCTGTTTTTT
CASSLAIGDTGELFF